The T cell receptor (beta chain) described here comes from a study of cytomegalovirus exposure and HLA in healthy donors. Overall study context: In a later analysis, it was reported that the 120 validation repertoires had been produced on the same platform as the 700 or so repertoires belonging to the first cohort. General study findings and limits: Researchers counted 164 TCR beta chains as cytomegalovirus-associated. Specificity for CMV antigens was confirmed in vitro for a few of the CMV-associated chains. Rarity held for most TCR sequences, but there were some public TCRs that occurred in many donors.

This CDR3 has 13 residues. The germline CDR1 and CDR2 sequences are MNHEY and SVGAGI. V lost 6 bases and J 6 bases, leaving 12 bases between the germline ends. A remark on this clone: Its antigen is not identified.

The data were produced by immunoSEQ multiplex PCR, yet TCRdb's version contains in-frame clones alone and is incomplete. Of approximately 150,000 clones in the sample, roughly 87% were seen once. This TCR came from a young man in good health and CMV-seropositive. Sequenced sample: PBMCs. The gene calls are TRBV6-5 and TRBJ1-5; D unresolved. CDR3 bases: TGTGCCAGCAGGAACGGGATCCTTCAGCCCCAGCATTTT. Amino acids: CASRNGILQPQHF.